One and the same sample provided the 10 T cell receptor beta chains below, sequenced in a study of cytotoxic CD8 clonotypes in ibrutinib-treated CLL. This table comes from immunoSEQ multiplex PCR, and its TCRdb copy is limited to in-frame clones, with some not included. The sample lists about 8,600 clones; around 70% were seen once. The source material was PBMCs, sampled before ibrutinib treatment. The receptors stem from a human donor with chronic lymphocytic leukemia.

This rearrangement joins TRBV27 to TRBJ1-3; 8 bases align to TRBD1. V dropped 3 bases and J dropped 3; count of bases not matched to a gene: 13. This CDR3 contains 18 residues. Germline values: CDR1 MNHEY, CDR2 SMNVEV (reference sequence). CDR3 residues: CASSLSLPAGGNGNTIYF. The CDR3, as DNA: TGTGCCAGCAGTTTGTCTCTCCCGGCAGGGGGCAATGGAAACACCATATATTTT.

The rearrangement uses TRBV9 and TRBJ2-5; tentative D call: TRBD2 (6 bases). The germline gives CDR1 SGDLS, CDR2 YYNGEE. Trimming pared 3 bases from V and 1 base from J, leaving 10 bases between. The CDR3 is made up of 14 amino acids. CDR3: CASSGSGFQETQYF. The CDR3 region has the DNA TGTGCCAGCAGCGGCAGCGGGTTCCAAGAGACCCAGTACTTC.

This chain connects TRBV4-1 to TRBJ1-4, with D possibly matching TRBD1 (6 bases). The length of the CDR3 is 15 residues. Germline V gene lookup returns CDR1 MGHRA and CDR2 YSYEKL. Trimming left V 2 bases short and J 6 bases short, with 13 bases between. In nucleotides, the CDR3 is TGCGCCAGCAGCCAACCCACAGGGTCTTATGAAAAACTGTTTTTT. Translation: CASSQPTGSYEKLFF.

J is TRBJ2-7 and V is TRBV4-1; either TRBD1 or TRBD2 may fit D (5 bases each). V lost 3 bases and J 6 bases, leaving 21 bases between the germline ends. This CDR3 comprises 16 residues. Germline CDR1 is MGHRA and CDR2 is YSYEKL. As DNA, the CDR3 is TGCGCCAGCAGCCACCTCCCCGGGGACCAACGAGGCGAGCAGTACTTC. It is translated as CASSHLPGDQRGEQYF.

Relative to its sample, this clone is medium-sized. This rearrangement joins TRBV7-9 to TRBJ2-1; D ambiguous. The CDR3 runs 11 residues. V was shortened by 6 bases and J by 6 bases, with 6 bases between the two germline ends. The germline CDR1 and CDR2 sequences are SEHNR and FQNEAQ (reference sequence). CDR3 residues: CASSLGNEQFF. CDR3 bases: TGTGCCAGCAGTCTCGGCAATGAGCAGTTCTTC. The full variable domain, with the rest looked up from reference TRBV7-9 and TRBJ2-1, is DTGVSQNPRHKITKRGQNVTFRCDPISEHNRLYWYRQTLGQGPEFLTYFQNEAQLEKSRLLSDRFSAERPKGSFSTLEIQRTEQGDSAMYLCASSLGNEQFFGPGTRLTVL.

The chain employs TRBV5-5 and TRBJ2-2; 9 bases align to TRBD2. The V and J ends lost 0 bases and 4 bases, in that order; junction bases with no gene match: 4. CDR1 is SGHKS, CDR2 YYEKEE, per germline (reference sequence). The CDR3 has 16 amino acids. For the CDR3, the DNA is TGTGCCAGCAGCTTGGGACTAGCGGTAACCACCGGGGAGCTGTTTTTT. The encoded protein is CASSLGLAVTTGELFF. Filled out from reference TRBV5-5 and TRBJ2-2, the complete variable domain reads DAGVTQSPTHLIKTRGQQVTLRCSPISGHKSVSWYQQVLGQGPQFIFQYYEKEERGRGNFPDRFSARQFPNYSSELNVNALLLGDSALYLCASSLGLAVTTGELFFGEGSRLTVL.

The chain combines TRBV25-1 with TRBJ2-3; 7 nucleotides agree with TRBD2. V trimming: 5 bases; J trimming: 0 bases; junction bases outside the gene matches: 2. From germline, CDR1 is MGHDK and CDR2 SYGVNS. The length of the CDR3 is 14 residues. In DNA form, the CDR3 reads TGTGCCAGCAGTAATAGCGGGAGCACAGATACGCAGTATTTT. It translates to CASSNSGSTDTQYF.

The chain couples TRBV5-5 to TRBJ1-5; D may be TRBD1 (6 bases). Looked up from germline, CDR1 is SGHKS and CDR2 is YYEKEE (reference sequence). The CDR3 is 16 residues long. Trimming took off 4 bases at V and 0 bases at J, with 14 bases between the two ends. The CDR3 protein is CASSPRWTVSNQPQHF. CDR3 bases: TGTGCCAGCAGCCCCCGTTGGACAGTTAGCAATCAGCCCCAGCATTTT.

This chain connects TRBV6-6 to TRBJ2-5; D gene ambiguous. V was trimmed by 6 bases and J by 4 bases, leaving 15 bases between them. Germline V gene lookup returns CDR1 MNHNY and CDR2 SVGAGI (reference sequence). This CDR3 has 14 residues. CDR3 nucleotides: TGTGCCAGCAGCCCGACCTACTTGCTAGAGACCCAGTACTTC. It specifies CASSPTYLLETQYF.

On this clone: At one end, the junction sequence differs from germline, possibly due to a read error. The chain recombines TRBV7-7 with TRBJ2-1; D not certain. CDR1 is SSHAT, CDR2 FNYEAQ, per germline (reference sequence). This CDR3 comprises 13 residues. The CDR3 region has the DNA TGTGCTAGCAGCTTAGGGCTGAACAATGAGCAGTTCTTC. It encodes CASSLGLNNEQFF.